Listed below are T cell receptor beta chains from one sample, sequenced in a study of regulatory T cells in long-lasting Graves disease. TCRdb recomputed calls from the multiplex PCR reads with MiXCR, one row per CDR3 protein. Of a few hundred thousand distinct CDR3 sequences detected, 21% appear once; the ten largest clones hold approximately 14%. The sequences come from peripheral blood mononuclear cells (PBMCs), collected when the disease was refractory, from a patient treated with antithyroid drugs. These receptors came from a female donor with Graves disease. The CDR3 runs from the conserved cysteine through the conserved F or W. Each record gives: V gene, J gene, D gene, CDR3 protein. A D gene is named only where the DNA matches it firmly.

v_call: TRBV27
j_call: TRBJ2-7
d_call: TRBD2
cdr3_aa: CASSLLAANPSYEQYF

v_call: TRBV6-1
j_call: TRBJ2-7
d_call: TRBD2
cdr3_aa: CASGTGTTASYEQYF

v_call: TRBV2
j_call: TRBJ1-1
d_call: TRBD1
cdr3_aa: CASSAAGQVAAEAFF

v_call: TRBV27
j_call: TRBJ1-6
d_call: .
cdr3_aa: CASRLGTYNSPLHF

v_call: TRBV29-1
j_call: TRBJ1-2
d_call: .
cdr3_aa: CSVETGTEGGAGYTF

v_call: TRBV20-1
j_call: TRBJ2-2
d_call: .
cdr3_aa: CSARDQAEPNTGELFF

v_call: TRBV19
j_call: TRBJ1-1
d_call: .
cdr3_aa: CASSIAYRSTEAFF

v_call: TRBV20-1
j_call: TRBJ1-5
d_call: .
cdr3_aa: CSASATDNQPQHF

v_call: TRBV19
j_call: TRBJ1-6
d_call: TRBD1
cdr3_aa: CASSVDRVASPLHF

v_call: TRBV3-1
j_call: TRBJ1-1
d_call: .
cdr3_aa: CASSPQGFREAFF

v_call: TRBV6-1
j_call: TRBJ1-2
d_call: TRBD1
cdr3_aa: CASMTPHGTGPYTF

v_call: TRBV2
j_call: TRBJ2-3
d_call: .
cdr3_aa: CASSEAADTQYF

v_call: TRBV11-2
j_call: TRBJ2-6
d_call: .
cdr3_aa: CASSLAGTGANVLTF

v_call: TRBV20-1
j_call: TRBJ1-4
d_call: .
cdr3_aa: CSVLPGAVATNEKLFF

v_call: TRBV7-2
j_call: TRBJ2-2
d_call: .
cdr3_aa: CASSPQRPGELFF

v_call: TRBV2
j_call: TRBJ2-5
d_call: .
cdr3_aa: CASSDWAAQETQYF

v_call: TRBV5-5
j_call: TRBJ2-7
d_call: TRBD2
cdr3_aa: CASSERTSGRAYEQYF

v_call: TRBV28
j_call: TRBJ2-7
d_call: .
cdr3_aa: CASSFPTYEQYF

v_call: TRBV29-1
j_call: TRBJ2-1
d_call: .
cdr3_aa: CSVDRNSYNEQFF

v_call: TRBV27
j_call: TRBJ2-1
d_call: .
cdr3_aa: CASRTSNEQFF

v_call: TRBV6-1
j_call: TRBJ1-3
d_call: .
cdr3_aa: CASSEEEGPGNTIYF

v_call: TRBV20-1
j_call: TRBJ2-7
d_call: TRBD1
cdr3_aa: CSARDVSGTGSYEQYF

v_call: TRBV11-3
j_call: TRBJ2-1
d_call: .
cdr3_aa: CASSLSGTDSYNEQFF

v_call: TRBV20-1
j_call: TRBJ1-5
d_call: .
cdr3_aa: CSAPLGNQPQHF

v_call: TRBV2
j_call: TRBJ1-1
d_call: .
cdr3_aa: CASSPGLTRGNTEAFF

v_call: TRBV10-3
j_call: TRBJ2-3
d_call: TRBD2
cdr3_aa: CAIRTDLTSPYTQYF

v_call: TRBV5-4
j_call: TRBJ1-1
d_call: .
cdr3_aa: CASSPKTGFTEAFF

v_call: TRBV3-1
j_call: TRBJ2-5
d_call: TRBD1
cdr3_aa: CASSSPRDRGRQTQYF

v_call: TRBV12-3/TRBV12-4
j_call: TRBJ1-2
d_call: TRBD1
cdr3_aa: CATQTGPLYGYTF

v_call: TRBV28
j_call: TRBJ2-7
d_call: TRBD2
cdr3_aa: CASALAGVYEQYF

v_call: TRBV20-1
j_call: TRBJ1-2
d_call: TRBD1
cdr3_aa: CSARGQATGAGYGYTF

v_call: TRBV7-9
j_call: TRBJ2-7
d_call: .
cdr3_aa: CAASRPGRDYEQYF

v_call: TRBV28
j_call: TRBJ1-2
d_call: .
cdr3_aa: CASSLYSNYGYTF

v_call: TRBV14
j_call: TRBJ1-2
d_call: TRBD1
cdr3_aa: CASSQGIIRQGSGYTF

v_call: TRBV28
j_call: TRBJ2-7
d_call: .
cdr3_aa: CATRPGYDEQYF

v_call: TRBV27
j_call: TRBJ1-2
d_call: TRBD1
cdr3_aa: CASSFHRGGYGYTF

v_call: TRBV7-2
j_call: TRBJ2-2
d_call: TRBD1
cdr3_aa: CASSLSGDGTGTGELFF

v_call: TRBV28
j_call: TRBJ2-7
d_call: TRBD2
cdr3_aa: CASETSRTYEQYF

v_call: TRBV20-1
j_call: TRBJ1-5
d_call: TRBD1
cdr3_aa: CSALTGGLGQPQHF

v_call: TRBV2
j_call: TRBJ1-4
d_call: .
cdr3_aa: CASSGALATNEKLFF

v_call: TRBV7-8
j_call: TRBJ2-5
d_call: .
cdr3_aa: CASSSNEGLLETQYF

v_call: TRBV2
j_call: TRBJ1-4
d_call: TRBD1
cdr3_aa: CASRGGDSLNEKLFF

v_call: TRBV9
j_call: TRBJ1-1
d_call: TRBD1
cdr3_aa: CASRSGGEAFF

v_call: TRBV28
j_call: TRBJ1-1
d_call: .
cdr3_aa: CASSFPPGTTDTEAFF

v_call: TRBV24-1
j_call: TRBJ2-2
d_call: TRBD1
cdr3_aa: CATRPGTVDTGELFF

v_call: TRBV19
j_call: TRBJ2-4
d_call: TRBD1
cdr3_aa: CASSPPRGPKNIQYF

v_call: TRBV7-2
j_call: TRBJ1-5
d_call: .
cdr3_aa: CASSPGGMGNQPQHF

v_call: TRBV3-1
j_call: TRBJ2-1
d_call: .
cdr3_aa: CASSQDRGLEQFF

v_call: TRBV5-1
j_call: TRBJ2-5
d_call: .
cdr3_aa: CASSWGDQETQYF

v_call: TRBV6-1
j_call: TRBJ1-1
d_call: .
cdr3_aa: CASSVTEVNTEAFF

v_call: TRBV12-3/TRBV12-4
j_call: TRBJ1-2
d_call: .
cdr3_aa: CASSESRGHTF

v_call: TRBV7-9
j_call: TRBJ2-5
d_call: .
cdr3_aa: CATPSGTETQYF

v_call: TRBV18
j_call: TRBJ1-6
d_call: .
cdr3_aa: CASSGGNRGSPLHF

v_call: TRBV2
j_call: TRBJ2-7
d_call: .
cdr3_aa: CASSEAGTLQYF

v_call: TRBV7-9
j_call: TRBJ2-1
d_call: .
cdr3_aa: CASSQHGPSNEQFF